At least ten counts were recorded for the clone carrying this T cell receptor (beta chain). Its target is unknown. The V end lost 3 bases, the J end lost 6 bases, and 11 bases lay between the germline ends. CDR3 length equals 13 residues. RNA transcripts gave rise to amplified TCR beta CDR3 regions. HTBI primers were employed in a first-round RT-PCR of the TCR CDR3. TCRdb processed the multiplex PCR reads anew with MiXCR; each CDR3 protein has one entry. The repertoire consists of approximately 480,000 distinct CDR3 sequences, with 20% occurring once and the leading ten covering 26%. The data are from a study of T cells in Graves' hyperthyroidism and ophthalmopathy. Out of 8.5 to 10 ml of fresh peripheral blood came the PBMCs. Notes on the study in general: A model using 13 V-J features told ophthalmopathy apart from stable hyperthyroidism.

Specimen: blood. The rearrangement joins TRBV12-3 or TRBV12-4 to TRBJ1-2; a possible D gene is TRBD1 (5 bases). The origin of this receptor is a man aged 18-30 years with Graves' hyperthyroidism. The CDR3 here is CASSLAGSHGYTF. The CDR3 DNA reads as TGTGCCAGCAGTTTGGCAGGGTCTCATGGCTACACCTTC.